A single T cell receptor (beta chain) is shown here with its context. Its antigen is not known. Sequencing used immunoSEQ multiplex PCR; TCRdb keeps in-frame clones, though not all of them. Among about 100,000 clones, about 95% were seen once, and the ten largest hold about 3.4%. No neoadjuvant therapy was given to the selected pancreatic ductal adenocarcinoma patients before their surgery. The record originates from a study of T cells in pancreatic ductal adenocarcinoma. Whole-study results and caveats: Tumors hold more CD45RO+ effector T cells, which may bias toward lower diversity. No significant tumor-blood clonality difference; means were about 0.11 and 0.072. Blood had more productive templates and approximately 8-fold more unique clonotypes than tumor. The resected pancreatic cancer cohort was biased toward the minority with early-stage disease.

V was cut by 5 bases and J by 3 bases, with 10 bases left in between. Germline loops: CDR1 MNHEY, CDR2 SVGAGI. The CDR3 is 14 amino acids. V is TRBV6-5 and J is TRBJ2-2; TRBD2 might be the D (6 bases). The sequenced sample consisted of PBMCs. This TCR was sampled from a human donor with pancreatic ductal adenocarcinoma. The CDR3 is CASSSGQDTGELFF. The CDR3 DNA follows: TGTGCCAGCAGTAGCGGGCAGGACACCGGGGAGCTGTTTTTT.